Below, 14 T cell receptor beta chains from the same sample are listed, as sequenced in a study of CD8+CD57+ T cells in acquired aplastic anemia. Using genomic DNA as the template, TCR beta VDJ and CDR3 profiling was carried out. TCRdb re-analysed the reads in MiXCR, keeping a single row per CDR3 protein. The sample shows some 220,000 distinct CDR3 sequences, almost 35% of them seen only once. Sequencing was carried out using sorted CD4+, CD8+, or CD8+CD57+ T cells (not recorded which) from PBMCs. These receptors were obtained from a human donor in good health, serving as a control.

Ten or more counts support this clonotype. CDR3 sequence: CSATTGDIGGYTF. The CDR3 bases are TGCAGTGCTACCACAGGGGATATAGGTGGCTACACCTTC. This chain connects TRBV20-1 to TRBJ1-2; TRBD1 agrees at 7 bases. In germline, CDR1 is DFQATT, CDR2 SNEGSKA (reference sequence). The V gene end was trimmed by 4 bases and the J gene end by 7 bases; junction bases not matched to a gene: 9. The CDR3 loop spans 13 amino acids.

J is TRBJ2-5 and V is TRBV19; 7 bases are a match to TRBD1. Losses at the gene ends were 4 bases for V and 6 bases for J; bases not matched to a gene: 11. Germline loops: CDR1 LNHDA, CDR2 SQIVND (reference sequence). The CDR3 totals 15 residues. The CDR3 here is CASSTTPGGQQTQYF. CDR3 nucleotides: TGTGCCAGTAGTACCACCCCTGGGGGACAGCAGACCCAGTACTTC.

In the case of this clonotype: A much larger clone lies one base from this, so it may be a read error. The genes are TRBV20-1 and TRBJ1-6, with a possible D match to TRBD1 (6 bases). Germline V gene lookup returns CDR1 DFQATT and CDR2 SNEGSKA (reference sequence). This CDR3 is built from 14 residues. The chain's CDR3 is CGGKQGGASSPLHF. CDR3 DNA: TGCGGTGGAAAACAGGGCGGTGCGAGTTCACCCCTCCACTTT.

In this sample, this clonotype turned up a few times. The V call is TRBV6-2 or TRBV6-3, the J call TRBJ2-1; 11 bases are a match to TRBD2. The trim removed 0 bases at V and 3 bases at J, leaving 7 bases unmatched. Germline CDR1 MNHEY, CDR2 SVGEGT. CDR3 length: 18 amino acids. CDR3 DNA: TGTGCCAGCAGTTACTCGACGGGACTAGCGGATTTCTACAATGAGCAGTTCTTC. Translation: CASSYSTGLADFYNEQFF.

On this clonotype itself: A much larger clonotype is one base distant, so this may be a read error. The V call is TRBV6-1, the J call TRBJ1-2; D remains ambiguous. CDR3 length equals 14 residues. V lost 8 bases and J lost 10, with 23 bases in between. Germline V gene lookup returns CDR1 MNHNS and CDR2 SASEGT. The CDR3 loop is CASGRPMGNNVYTF. As DNA, the CDR3 is TGTGCCAGCGGGAGGCCCATGGGGAACAATGTCTACACCTTC.

Ten or more counts support this clonotype. The CDR3: CASSTLGIYNSPLHF. The CDR3 bases are TGTGCCAGCAGCACCTTGGGGATCTATAATTCACCCCTCCACTTT. The chain couples TRBV7-2 to TRBJ1-6; D call uncertain. The germline gives CDR1 SGHTA, CDR2 FQGNSA. Deletions cut 5 bases from V and 3 bases from J, with 11 bases between. The CDR3 loop spans 15 amino acids.

This clonotype has just a few counts. The rearrangement uses TRBV18 and TRBJ1-2, with D unclear. CDR1 is KGHSH, CDR2 LQKENI, per germline. The CDR3 extends over 15 amino acids. V was cut by 3 bases and J by 4 bases, with 15 bases left in between. CDR3 coding DNA: TGTGCCAGCTCACCGCTCCCGGAAGGGCTCTATGGCTACACCTTC. Its protein is CASSPLPEGLYGYTF.

This clonotype was detected ten times or more. V and J are TRBV9 and TRBJ1-6; 11 nucleotides line up with TRBD1. The CDR3 has 16 amino acids. Germline assignment: CDR1 SGDLS and CDR2 YYNGEE. Unmatched junction bases numbered 5, after V lost 0 bases and J lost 9 bases. In DNA, the CDR3 is TGTGCCAGCAGCGTAGGAGATGGGACAGGGGGTTCACCCCTCCACTTT. Its protein is CASSVGDGTGGSPLHF.

The genes are TRBV19 and TRBJ2-5; TRBD1 agrees at 10 bases. The length of the CDR3 is 15 residues. J gave up 5 bases and V 5 bases, and 8 bases lay outside the gene matches. Germline V lookup: CDR1 LNHDA, CDR2 SQIVND (reference sequence). The CDR3 bases are TGTGCCAGTAGTCCAGGACAGGGGGTTCGGGAGACCCAGTACTTC. Its translation: CASSPGQGVRETQYF. Full variable domain (remainder filled in from reference TRBV19 and TRBJ2-5): DGGITQSPKYLFRKEGQNVTLSCEQNLNHDAMYWYRQDPGQGLRLIYYSQIVNDFQKGDIAEGYSVSREKKESFPLTVTSAQKNPTAFYLCASSPGQGVRETQYFGPGTRLLVL.

This clonotype was recorded at least ten times. The chain carries TRBV28 and TRBJ1-2; possible D gene TRBD1, 5 bases. Trimming stripped 6 bases from V and 5 bases from J, with 7 bases between. Germline assignment: CDR1 MDHEN and CDR2 SYDVKM. The length of the CDR3 is 11 residues. The CDR3, as DNA: TGTGCCAGCAGACAGGATTATGGCTACACCTTC. Protein sequence: CASRQDYGYTF.

This clonotype was counted ten times or more. J is TRBJ2-1 and V is TRBV2; D is possibly TRBD2 (6 bases). The CDR3 contains 13 residues. The germline V gene encodes CDR1 SNHLY and CDR2 FYNNEI. Trimming stripped 3 bases from V and 10 bases from J, with 13 bases between. CDR3 sequence reads: CASSDGGAREQFF. The CDR3 DNA reads as TGTGCCAGCAGTGATGGAGGGGCGAGGGAGCAGTTCTTC.

This clonotype appeared a few times. The chain uses TRBV19 and TRBJ1-5; a possible D gene is TRBD1 (5 bases). Per the germline V gene, CDR1 is LNHDA and CDR2 is SQIVND (reference sequence). The V end was cut by 8 bases, the J end by 5 bases, with 19 bases between. This CDR3 has 15 residues. CDR3 DNA: TGTGCCAGTCGCCCCCGTCCGGGGCAAGATCAGCCCCAGCATTTT. Translation: CASRPRPGQDQPQHF. Drawing the rest from reference TRBV19 and TRBJ1-5, the complete variable domain is DGGITQSPKYLFRKEGQNVTLSCEQNLNHDAMYWYRQDPGQGLRLIYYSQIVNDFQKGDIAEGYSVSREKKESFPLTVTSAQKNPTAFYLCASRPRPGQDQPQHFGDGTRLSIL.

This clonotype was counted many times. V is TRBV6-4 and J is TRBJ1-2; D uncertain. Trimming cost V 6 bases and J 5 bases, with 4 bases left between them. The germline gives CDR1 MRHNA, CDR2 SNTAGT. The CDR3 covers 10 residues. The CDR3 sequence is CASRQYGYTF. For the CDR3, the DNA is TGTGCCAGCAGACAGTATGGCTACACCTTC.

The chain has TRBV19 and TRBJ1-6; TRBD1 aligns across 7 bases. Trimming cost V 7 bases and J 7 bases; bases outside gene matches: 13. There are 16 residues in the CDR3. CDR1 and CDR2 from the germline V gene are LNHDA and SQIVND (reference sequence). This CDR3 is CASTTPTGLANSPLHF. DNA for the CDR3: TGTGCCAGTACTACGCCGACAGGGTTGGCCAATTCACCCCTCCACTTT. Filled out from reference TRBV19 and TRBJ1-6, the complete variable domain reads DGGITQSPKYLFRKEGQNVTLSCEQNLNHDAMYWYRQDPGQGLRLIYYSQIVNDFQKGDIAEGYSVSREKKESFPLTVTSAQKNPTAFYLCASTTPTGLANSPLHFGNGTRLTVT.